This TCR beta chain was retrieved from a study of shared clonotypes between healthy human individuals. TCRdb's copy holds only in-frame clones and misses some; the assay was immunoSEQ multiplex PCR. This sample has fewer than 650,000 clones, with over 65% found just once. This CDR3 comprises 14 residues. Unmatched junction bases numbered 7, after V lost 8 bases and J lost 4 bases. From germline, CDR1 is MRHNA and CDR2 SNTAGT. The V call is TRBV6-4, the J call TRBJ2-3; TRBD1 aligns across 9 bases. The receptor was derived from a middle-aged woman in good health. Some clones in this sample may be carry-over from other donors' samples. Sequenced material: PBMCs. The CDR3 sequence: CASGKTGGPDTQYF. CDR3 in DNA: TGTGCCAGCGGAAAGACAGGGGGGCCAGATACGCAGTATTTT.